Listed below are T cell receptor beta chains from one sample, sequenced in a study of patients and donors after allogeneic stem cell transplantation. TCRdb reanalysed the RT-PCR reads using MiXCR and keeps one entry per CDR3 protein. The table lists 150,000 to 250,000 distinct CDR3 sequences, around 41% of them singletons. Sequencing was done on a sample of blood, either unsorted or a sorted T cell fraction (not recorded which). The receptors were gathered from a human donor who was either an allogeneic HSCT recipient or a stem cell or donor lymphocyte infusion donor (not recorded which). It is not recorded whose cells these are; they may come from a transplant donor. CDR3s include the opening cysteine and the closing phenylalanine or tryptophan. Each record gives: D gene, V gene, J gene, clone size, CDR3 DNA, CDR3 protein. D genes are given only for firm matches. Clone size is stated in some rows and not others, as once, few, many or a class when expanded.

NA	TRBV5-1	TRBJ1-3	few	TGCGCCAGCAGCTTGGAAAGGGGAGCCTCTGGAAACACCATATATTTT	CASSLERGASGNTIYF
NA	TRBV7-8	TRBJ1-1	few	TGTGCCAGCAGCTTAGCTCTCGGGACCACTGAAGCTTTCTTT	CASSLALGTTEAFF
TRBD1	TRBV5-1	TRBJ2-5	NA	TGCGCCAGCAGCTTCACCCCGGGACAGGGGGGTTGGCGAGAGACCCAGTACTTC	CASSFTPGQGGWRETQYF
NA	TRBV10-3	TRBJ2-7	few	TGTGCCATCAGGGACGGGAGAGACTACGAGCAGTACTTC	CAIRDGRDYEQYF
NA	TRBV5-1	TRBJ1-5	NA	TGCGCCAGCAGCTTGGAACACAATCAGCCCCAGCATTTT	CASSLEHNQPQHF
NA	TRBV15	TRBJ2-5	few	TGTGCCACCAGCAGAGATCTACTAGACCGAGAGACCCAGTACTTC	CATSRDLLDRETQYF
NA	TRBV4-3	TRBJ2-2	NA	TGCGCCAGCAGCCAAGGGGAAAGGAACACCGGGGAGCTGTTTTTT	CASSQGERNTGELFF
NA	TRBV6-5	TRBJ1-5	NA	TGTGCCAGCAGTTACTCCGGGCCCAATCAGCCCCAGCATTTT	CASSYSGPNQPQHF
NA	TRBV9	TRBJ1-1	NA	TGTGCCAGCAGCGCCTTTACAGTGAACACTGAAGCTTTCTTT	CASSAFTVNTEAFF
NA	TRBV14	TRBJ2-1	NA	TGTGCCAGCAGCCAGTGGAGCGACAATGAGCAGTTCTTC	CASSQWSDNEQFF
NA	TRBV2	TRBJ1-6	few	TGTGCCAGCAGTGCAGGGCGGGATAATTCACCCCTCCACTTT	CASSAGRDNSPLHF
NA	TRBV6-5	TRBJ1-2	NA	TGTGCCAGCAGTTACTCGGAGGCCAACTATGGCTACACCTTC	CASSYSEANYGYTF
TRBD1	TRBV5-1	TRBJ1-1	NA	TGCGCCAGCAGACCCACAGGGGGGAACACTGAAGCTTTCTTT	CASRPTGGNTEAFF
NA	TRBV7-2	TRBJ1-6	few	TGTGCCAGCAGGCACGGAGGACCCCATAATTCACCCCTCCACTTT	CASRHGGPHNSPLHF
NA	TRBV7-2	TRBJ2-1	few	TGTGCCAGCAGCTACCAATTAAGCTCCTACAATGAGCAGTTCTTC	CASSYQLSSYNEQFF
NA	TRBV28	TRBJ2-5	NA	TGTGCCAGCGCCCCGAGAGCAGATCAAGAGACCCAGTACTTC	CASAPRADQETQYF
TRBD2	TRBV4-3	TRBJ2-1	few	TGCGCCAGCAGCCAAGAAAGCGGGAGGGTGCTTCAATTCACCTACAATGAGCAGTTCTTC	CASSQESGRVLQFTYNEQFF
NA	TRBV9	TRBJ1-1	few	TGTGCCAGCAGCGGTTGGACGGGGACGAACACTGAAGCTTTCTTT	CASSGWTGTNTEAFF
TRBD2	TRBV9	TRBJ2-5	NA	TGTGCCAGCAGCCCCCAGTCCGGGGCGGGAGAAGAGACCCAGTACTTC	CASSPQSGAGEETQYF
TRBD1	TRBV12-3/TRBV12-4	TRBJ1-1	NA	TGTGCCAGCCGCGACAGGGGCCGAATCAATGAAGCTTTCTTT	CASRDRGRINEAFF
TRBD1	TRBV4-3	TRBJ1-6	NA	TGCGCCAGCAGCCCTAAAGACAGGGGGAATTCACCCCTCCACTTT	CASSPKDRGNSPLHF
NA	TRBV7-9	TRBJ1-1	few	TGTGCCAGCAGCCTAGACGGGCACAACACTGAAGCTTTCTTT	CASSLDGHNTEAFF
TRBD2	TRBV5-1	TRBJ2-2	NA	TGCGCCAGCAGGCTAGCGGCACTTCTAGCCGGGGAGCTGTTTTTT	CASRLAALLAGELFF
NA	TRBV20-1	TRBJ1-2	NA	TGCAGTGCTGGCAGGCGAGCTAACTATGGCTACACCTTC	CSAGRRANYGYTF
NA	TRBV4-3	TRBJ1-2	many	TGCGCCAGCAGCCAAGATGACGTTGGCTACACCTTC	CASSQDDVGYTF
NA	TRBV7-9	TRBJ1-2	NA	TGTGCCAGCAGCCTGGACGGCGTCTATGGCTACACCTTC	CASSLDGVYGYTF
NA	TRBV29-1	TRBJ2-2	NA	TGCAGCGTTGAAGGGTTAAGGGCCGGGGAGCTGTTTTTT	CSVEGLRAGELFF
NA	TRBV28	TRBJ1-5	NA	TGTGCCAGCAGTTTCGAACCTTATAGCAATCAGCCCCAGCATTTT	CASSFEPYSNQPQHF
NA	TRBV5-1	TRBJ2-2	NA	TGCGCCAGCAGCTTGGGCAGCTCGAACACCGGGGAGCTGTTTTTT	CASSLGSSNTGELFF
NA	TRBV4-3	TRBJ2-1	NA	TGCGCCAGCAGCCAAGCGGGAGAGACGTTCTTC	CASSQAGETFF
NA	TRBV7-6	TRBJ2-1	few	TGTGCCAGCAGCTCTTACGGGGAATACAATGAGCAGTTCTTC	CASSSYGEYNEQFF
TRBD2	TRBV11-2	TRBJ2-1	NA	TGTGCCAGCAGCTTAGAAGCTAGCGGGAGCCATGAGCAGTTCTTC	CASSLEASGSHEQFF
NA	TRBV21-1	TRBJ2-7	NA	TGTGCCAGCAAGGGACAGGTAACCTTGGGCGAGCAGTACTTC	CASKGQVTLGEQYF
TRBD1	TRBV12-3/TRBV12-4	TRBJ1-2	NA	TGTGCCAGCAGTCGTCTGACAGGGGTTGTTGATGGCTACACCTTC	CASSRLTGVVDGYTF
NA	TRBV7-9	TRBJ1-1	NA	TGTGCCAGCAGCTTGTGGGGAAACATGAACACTGAAGCTTTCTTT	CASSLWGNMNTEAFF
TRBD2	TRBV4-3	TRBJ2-7	NA	TGCGCCAGCAGCCCAGCCTATGGGACTAGCGCCTACGAGCAGTACTTC	CASSPAYGTSAYEQYF
NA	TRBV7-9	TRBJ2-5	NA	TGTGCCAGCAGCTTAGTCGTTGGGACGTTCCAAGAGACCCAGTACTTC	CASSLVVGTFQETQYF
NA	TRBV12-3/TRBV12-4	TRBJ1-5	NA	TGTGCCAGCACTGGGGGCGTCAATCAGCCCCAGCATTTT	CASTGGVNQPQHF
NA	TRBV20-1	TRBJ1-2	NA	TGCAGTGTTTTGGACAGACGCAATAACTATGGCTACACCTTC	CSVLDRRNNYGYTF
NA	TRBV5-5	TRBJ2-5	few	TGTGCCAGCAGCTTGGACGGCTTATTAAGTTTCCAGTACTTC	CASSLDGLLSFQYF
NA	TRBV7-9	TRBJ2-1	NA	TGTGCCAGCAGTTTGTTAGCGGAGCTAGACAATGAGCAGTTCTTC	CASSLLAELDNEQFF
TRBD1	TRBV5-6	TRBJ1-1	NA	TGTGCCAGCAGCTACGGGACAGTATTTGATGAAGCTTTCTTT	CASSYGTVFDEAFF
NA	TRBV12-3/TRBV12-4	TRBJ1-5	few	TGTGCCAGCAGTTTGGGCCTCAATCAGCCCCAGCATTTT	CASSLGLNQPQHF
NA	TRBV6-6	TRBJ2-3	NA	TGTGCCAGCAGACTAAGGGCAGATACGCAGTATTTT	CASRLRADTQYF
TRBD1	TRBV7-9	TRBJ1-4	NA	TGTGCCGTGGACCGACAGGGGGCAAATGAAAAACTGTTTTTT	CAVDRQGANEKLFF
TRBD1	TRBV7-2	TRBJ2-2	NA	TGTGCCAGCAGCTTACTATCCGGGACAGGGACCGGGGAGCTGTTTTTT	CASSLLSGTGTGELFF
TRBD1	TRBV29-1	TRBJ2-3	NA	TGCAGCCTGGCGTCAGGGGGAACCACAGATACGCAGTATTTT	CSLASGGTTDTQYF
NA	TRBV12-3/TRBV12-4	TRBJ2-3	NA	TGTGCCAGCAGCCCCGCAGGGGGGCCAGATACGCAGTATTTT	CASSPAGGPDTQYF
TRBD1	TRBV4-3	TRBJ2-7	NA	TGCGCCAGCAGCCACGATCGCCGGGACAGGGATTTTTACGAGCAGTACTTC	CASSHDRRDRDFYEQYF
TRBD1	TRBV2	TRBJ1-1	NA	TGTGCCAGCAGTCAGGGGGGACTTGAAGCTTTCTTT	CASSQGGLEAFF
NA	TRBV20-1	TRBJ2-1	few	TGCAGTGCTAGGCTGAGGGGTCCCACTTCGAATGAGCAGTTCTTC	CSARLRGPTSNEQFF